The T cell receptor beta chain described here comes from a study of blood T cell repertoires in COVID-19. In the authors' methods: Amplification of reference gene primers was used by the study to estimate nucleated cell counts. Here immunoSEQ multiplex PCR was the method, and the copy in TCRdb shows in-frame clones only, minus some. The DNA was the basis for D and trimming; V, J and clone size are from that table. The data contain about 230,000 clones, around 84% of them singletons. Those enrolled in Seattle joined during active infection and were followed longitudinally afterward. The CDR3 runs to 15 residues. V gave up 0 bases and J gave up 7 bases, with 15 bases separating them. Germline CDR1 and CDR2: PRHDT and FYEKMQ (reference sequence).

This sequence originates from a man aged 50 to 60 with COVID-19, enrolled during active disease. The chain links TRBV13 to TRBJ1-2, with a tentative D call TRBD1 (5 bases). The specimen sequenced was peripheral blood. The CDR3 nucleotides read TGTGCCAGCAGCTTAGGGGACACCTTAGGTGGTGGCTACACCTTC. Amino acid sequence: CASSLGDTLGGGYTF.